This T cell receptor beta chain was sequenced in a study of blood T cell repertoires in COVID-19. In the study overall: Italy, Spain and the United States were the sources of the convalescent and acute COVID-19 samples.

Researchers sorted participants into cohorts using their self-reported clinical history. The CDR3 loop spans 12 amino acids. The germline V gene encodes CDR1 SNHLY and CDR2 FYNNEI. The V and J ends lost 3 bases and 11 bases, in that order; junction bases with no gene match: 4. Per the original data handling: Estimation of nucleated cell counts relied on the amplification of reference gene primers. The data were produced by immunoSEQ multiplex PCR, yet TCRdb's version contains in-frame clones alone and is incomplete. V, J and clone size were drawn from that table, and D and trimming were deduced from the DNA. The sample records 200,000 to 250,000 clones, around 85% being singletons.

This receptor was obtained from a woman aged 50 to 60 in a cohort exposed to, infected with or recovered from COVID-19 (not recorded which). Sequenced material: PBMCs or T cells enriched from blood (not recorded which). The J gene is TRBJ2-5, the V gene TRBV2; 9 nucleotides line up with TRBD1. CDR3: CASSDGGTGQYF. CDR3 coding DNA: TGTGCCAGCAGTGACGGGGGGACAGGGCAGTACTTC.